The text below deals with one TCR beta chain. These data belong to a study of T cell changes during pregnancy in multiple sclerosis. V dropped 1 base and J dropped 12 bases, with 12 bases sitting between them. The CDR3 consists of 12 residues. Germline loops: CDR1 SNHLY, CDR2 FYNNEI. Data came from immunoSEQ multiplex PCR; TCRdb stores just in-frame clones and leaves some out. The sample comprises about 51,000 clones, 80% to 95% of which are singletons, and approximately 2.9% rests with the top ten. The sequencing here drew on CD8+ T cells from peripheral blood mononuclear cells, taken in the second trimester of pregnancy. The receptor was isolated from a female donor with multiple sclerosis, enrolled in a pregnancy study. The gene calls are TRBV2 and TRBJ1-2; D remains unclear. DNA for the CDR3: TGTGCCAGCAGTGAAGGTGGCGGGGTAGACACCTTC. It is translated as CASSEGGGVDTF.